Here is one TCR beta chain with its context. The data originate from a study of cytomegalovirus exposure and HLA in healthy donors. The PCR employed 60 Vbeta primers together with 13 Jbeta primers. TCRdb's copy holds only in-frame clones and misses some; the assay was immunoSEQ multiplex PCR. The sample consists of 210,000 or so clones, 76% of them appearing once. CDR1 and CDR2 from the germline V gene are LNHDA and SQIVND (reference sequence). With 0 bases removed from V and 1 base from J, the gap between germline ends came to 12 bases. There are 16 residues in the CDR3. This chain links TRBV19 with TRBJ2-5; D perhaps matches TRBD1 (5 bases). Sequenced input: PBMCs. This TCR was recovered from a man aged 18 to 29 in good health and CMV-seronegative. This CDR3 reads CASSIDQGALQETQYF. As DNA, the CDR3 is TGTGCCAGTAGTATAGATCAGGGTGCCCTCCAAGAGACCCAGTACTTC. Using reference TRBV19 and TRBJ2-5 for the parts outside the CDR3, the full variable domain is DGGITQSPKYLFRKEGQNVTLSCEQNLNHDAMYWYRQDPGQGLRLIYYSQIVNDFQKGDIAEGYSVSREKKESFPLTVTSAQKNPTAFYLCASSIDQGALQETQYFGPGTRLLVL.